A single sample gave rise to the 29 T cell receptor beta chains below, sequenced in a study of T cells of healthy individuals (dated by TCRdb to 2016 to 2019). Libraries were constructed by 5' RACE. Sequencing relied on an Illumina MiSeq. The public reads were reprocessed in TCRdb via fastp at Q25 and MiXCR, keeping in-frame beta chains. CDR3 protein sequences are deduplicated, and each keeps its most common genes and DNA. A total of 60,000 to 75,000 distinct CDR3 sequences appear in this sample, 15% to 20% of them only once. Of the sample, approximately 4.8% is held by the ten largest clones. These receptor sequences come from a human donor in good health.

This clonotype was recorded a few times. This rearrangement joins TRBV20-1 to TRBJ1-2; TRBD1 matches at 10 bases. In germline, CDR1 is DFQATT, CDR2 SNEGSKA (reference sequence). This CDR3 has 13 residues. Trimming at V came to 1 base and at J to 7 bases, leaving 3 bases not matched to a gene. The CDR3 DNA follows: TGCAGTGCTAGAGTGACAGGGGGCAGTGGCTACACCTTC. Translated: CSARVTGGSGYTF.

This clonotype was found a few times. This may arise from a read error, as a much more abundant clone is one base away. This chain connects TRBV11-1 to TRBJ2-1; D is uncertain. The CDR3 loop spans 13 amino acids. V shed 3 bases and J shed 4 bases, with 7 bases lying between them. The germline V gene has CDR1 SGHAT and CDR2 FQDESV (reference sequence). CDR3 in amino acids: CASSFGSYNEQFF. CDR3 DNA: TGTGCCAGCAGCTTCGGATCGTACAATGAGCAGTTCTTC.

Many counts were recorded for this clonotype. The rearrangement links TRBV10-3 to TRBJ1-1; 9 nucleotides match TRBD1. There are 13 residues in the CDR3. CDR1 and CDR2 from the germline V gene are ENHRY and SYGVKD. V gave up 10 bases and J gave up 3 bases; unmatched junction bases: 6. In DNA form, the CDR3 reads TGTGCCAGCAAGGGACAGGGTGACACTGAAGCTTTCTTT. As protein: CASKGQGDTEAFF.

The chain links TRBV15 to TRBJ1-2; 7 bases align to TRBD1. From germline, CDR1 is LNHNV and CDR2 YYDKDF (reference sequence). The length of the CDR3 is 17 residues. The ends lost 7 bases at V and 3 bases at J; junction bases unmatched: 17. CDR3 region: CATTGNRDRLQDYGYTF. The CDR3, as DNA: TGTGCCACCACCGGGAACCGGGACAGACTTCAGGACTATGGCTACACCTTC.

In its sample, this clonotype was seen a few times. V is TRBV5-1 and J is TRBJ1-5; D not certain. Trimming took 5 bases from V and 6 from J, leaving 12 bases between them. Germline CDR1 reads SGHRS; CDR2 reads YFSETQ. This CDR3 has 13 residues. CDR3 nucleotide sequence: TGCGCCAGCAGTGAGGGCCGGGGTCAGCCCCAGCATTTT. Translated: CASSEGRGQPQHF.

This clonotype was recorded many times. V usage is TRBV18 and J usage is TRBJ1-2; 7 bases agree with TRBD1. In germline, CDR1 is KGHSH, CDR2 LQKENI. This CDR3 has 16 residues. The V gene end was trimmed by 3 bases and the J gene end by 5 bases; junction bases not matched to a gene: 12. The CDR3 DNA is TGTGCCAGCTCACCTTTCTCAGACGGACAGGAATATGGCTACACCTTC. It codes for CASSPFSDGQEYGYTF.

This clonotype was observed at least ten times. The genes are TRBV15 and TRBJ1-2; D is perhaps TRBD1 (6 bases). V lost 1 base and J 2 bases, leaving 14 bases between the germline ends. The CDR3 covers 16 residues. Germline CDR1 reads LNHNV; CDR2 reads YYDKDF (reference sequence). The CDR3 protein is CATSRVLGATNYGYTF. As DNA, the CDR3 is TGTGCCACCAGCAGAGTTCTGGGGGCAACCAACTATGGCTACACCTTC.

This clonotype was counted only a few times. The genes are TRBV5-1 and TRBJ2-5; TRBD1 matches 9 bases. The germline V gene has CDR1 SGHRS and CDR2 YFSETQ. V lost 4 bases, J lost 5 bases, and 6 bases stayed unmatched. This CDR3 region has 14 residues. The CDR3, as DNA: TGCGCCAGCAGCCCCGGACAGGGGATGGAGACCCAGTACTTC. Its protein is CASSPGQGMETQYF.

The genes are TRBV20-1 and TRBJ2-3, with 8 bases that match TRBD2. The junction had 11 bases not matched to a gene; V was cut back by 6 bases and J by 6 bases. The length of the CDR3 is 14 residues. CDR1 and CDR2 (germline): DFQATT, SNEGSKA (reference sequence). The CDR3 protein is CSARTSGSYDTQYF. In DNA, the CDR3 is TGCAGTGCCCGAACCAGCGGGAGTTACGATACGCAGTATTTT.

The chain couples TRBV12-3 or TRBV12-4 to TRBJ2-7; D call uncertain. The CDR3 covers 11 residues. Trimming took off 3 bases at V and 5 bases at J, with 5 bases between the two ends. The CDR3 spells CASSFRDEQYF. The DNA of the CDR3 is TGTGCCAGCAGTTTTAGGGACGAGCAGTACTTC.

This clonotype was observed at least ten times. The chain carries TRBV20-1 and TRBJ2-1, with 11 bases lining up with TRBD2. The CDR3 runs 18 residues. Germline CDR1 DFQATT, CDR2 SNEGSKA (reference sequence). The V gene end was trimmed by 2 bases and the J gene end by 0 bases; junction bases not matched to a gene: 9. The CDR3 DNA sequence: TGCAGTGCTAGACCGGCTAGCGGGAGGCTTAGCTCCTACAATGAGCAGTTCTTC. Translating gives CSARPASGRLSSYNEQFF.

V gene TRBV5-1 combines with J gene TRBJ2-3, with D possibly being TRBD2 (5 bases). From germline, CDR1 is SGHRS and CDR2 YFSETQ. The germline V and J ends were trimmed by 5 bases and 6 bases, with 13 bases remaining between them. This CDR3 region has 13 residues. This CDR3 is CASRSSNRDTQYF. The CDR3 DNA sequence: TGCGCCAGCAGATCTAGCAATAGGGATACGCAGTATTTT.

In this sample, this clonotype turned up a few times. V gene TRBV7-9 combines with J gene TRBJ2-1, with 11 nucleotides matching TRBD2. The CDR3 spans 16 residues. Germline CDR1 SEHNR, CDR2 FQNEAQ (reference sequence). J was trimmed by 6 bases and V by 2 bases; bases with no gene match: 6. The chain's CDR3 is CASSLSSGGLPNEQFF. Written as DNA, the CDR3 is TGTGCCAGCAGCTTATCTAGCGGGGGGCTCCCCAATGAGCAGTTCTTC.

This clonotype turned up a few times. The chain couples TRBV7-2 to TRBJ2-3, with 11 bases fitting TRBD2. The V segment lost 5 bases and the J segment 2 bases; nucleotides outside the gene matches: 3. Germline-derived CDR1 and CDR2 are SGHTA and FQGNSA. The CDR3 runs 15 residues. The DNA of the CDR3 is TGTGCCAGCAGCCCGACTAGCGGGGTCACAGATACGCAGTATTTT. Its protein product is CASSPTSGVTDTQYF.

V usage is TRBV20-1 and J usage is TRBJ2-7, with D possibly matching TRBD2 (6 bases). The CDR3 totals 16 residues. The V gene's germline CDR1 is DFQATT and CDR2 SNEGSKA (reference sequence). The germline V and J ends were trimmed by 0 bases and 0 bases, with 15 bases remaining between them. The CDR3 region is CSARDPIGGASYEQYF. CDR3 sequence (DNA): TGCAGTGCTAGAGATCCAATCGGAGGGGCCTCCTACGAGCAGTACTTC.

This clonotype was observed at least ten times. J is TRBJ2-1 and V is TRBV2; D tentatively fits TRBD1 or TRBD2 (5 bases each). The CDR3 runs to 15 residues. V was trimmed by 6 bases and J by 5 bases, leaving 17 bases between them. Germline CDR1 SNHLY, CDR2 FYNNEI. Here the CDR3 DNA reads TGTGCCAGCAGGGCTTCAAGGGGAGAAAACAATGAGCAGTTCTTC. This sequence encodes CASRASRGENNEQFF.

The chain has TRBV20-1 and TRBJ2-1, with 7 bases that match TRBD1. V lost 2 bases to trimming and J lost 10 bases; unmatched junction nucleotides: 17. The CDR3 extends over 16 amino acids. Germline V gene sequence: CDR1 DFQATT, CDR2 SNEGSKA (reference sequence). CDR3: CSARLAGTDLYSEQFF. The CDR3 DNA sequence: TGCAGTGCTAGATTGGCCGGGACAGACCTTTACTCGGAGCAGTTCTTC.

V usage is TRBV20-1 and J usage is TRBJ2-1, with TRBD2 identical over 14 bases. The J segment lost 7 bases and the V segment lost 2 bases, leaving 7 bases of the junction unmatched. This CDR3 has 16 amino acids. Germline V gives CDR1 DFQATT, CDR2 SNEGSKA (reference sequence). CDR3 DNA sequence: TGCAGTGCTAGACCCTTGACTAGCGGGAGGGGAAATGAGCAGTTCTTC. Its protein is CSARPLTSGRGNEQFF.

The table lists this clonotype with many counts. The chain is built from TRBV6-6 and TRBJ1-2; 9 bases agree with TRBD1. In germline, CDR1 is MNHNY, CDR2 SVGAGI (reference sequence). The CDR3 covers 14 residues. Trimming at V came to 2 bases and at J to 8 bases, leaving 6 bases not matched to a gene. CDR3 region: CASSYVTGGEGYTF. Written as DNA, the CDR3 is TGTGCCAGCAGTTACGTGACAGGGGGTGAAGGCTACACCTTC.

V usage is TRBV28 and J usage is TRBJ2-7, with a tentative D call TRBD1 (6 bases). The CDR3 has 13 amino acids. V lost 4 bases and J lost 0, with 7 bases in between. CDR1 is MDHEN and CDR2 is SYDVKM in the germline V gene. The CDR3 region is CASSWTVSYEQYF. CDR3 sequence (DNA): TGTGCCAGCAGTTGGACAGTCTCCTACGAGCAGTACTTC.

In its sample, this clonotype was seen many times. J is TRBJ2-2 and V is TRBV28, with D tentatively TRBD2 (6 bases). CDR3 length: 18 amino acids. Between the trimmed V and J ends, which lost 5 bases and 2 bases, there was a span of 21 bases. The germline V gene encodes CDR1 MDHEN and CDR2 SYDVKM. CDR3 in amino acids: CASSRQPPGLGNTGELFF. The CDR3 DNA is TGTGCCAGCAGTCGTCAACCCCCGGGACTCGGAAACACCGGGGAGCTGTTTTTT.

In this sample, this clonotype turned up a few times. The V call is TRBV11-1, the J call TRBJ2-1; 9 bases fit TRBD2. Unmatched junction bases numbered 7, after V lost 4 bases and J lost 3 bases. The CDR3 contains 16 residues. Germline CDR1 SGHAT, CDR2 FQDESV (reference sequence). The CDR3 region has the DNA TGTGCCAGCAGCTACTATAGCGGGGGACTCTACAATGAGCAGTTCTTC. It specifies CASSYYSGGLYNEQFF.

This clonotype was found a few times. The genes are TRBV20-1 and TRBJ2-4; TRBD2 might be the D (5 bases). Germline-derived CDR1 and CDR2 are DFQATT and SNEGSKA (reference sequence). CDR3 length: 16 residues. Trimming pared 3 bases from V and 0 bases from J, leaving 15 bases between. The CDR3 sequence is CSARERPGIAKNIQYF. The CDR3, as DNA: TGCAGTGCTAGGGAAAGGCCGGGAATAGCCAAAAACATTCAGTACTTC.

The gene calls are TRBV2 and TRBJ2-6; 10 nucleotides agree with TRBD1. V shed 6 bases and J 3 bases; nucleotides not matched to a gene: 5. This CDR3 contains 16 residues. Germline lookup yields CDR1 SNHLY and CDR2 FYNNEI. The CDR3 loop reads CASSRDRGIGANVLTF. CDR3 coding DNA: TGTGCCAGCAGCCGGGACAGGGGTATTGGGGCCAACGTCCTGACTTTC.

This clonotype was observed a handful of times. The rearrangement joins TRBV2 to TRBJ2-3; D is ambiguous. V lost 3 bases and J lost 2, with 9 bases in between. Per the germline V gene, CDR1 is SNHLY and CDR2 is FYNNEI. The CDR3 has 14 residues. The CDR3 nucleotides read TGTGCCAGCAGTGATTTACTGAACACAGATACGCAGTATTTT. This encodes CASSDLLNTDTQYF.

This clonotype was seen repeatedly, ten times or more. The chain links TRBV6-1 to TRBJ2-5; no clear D gene. This CDR3 has 12 residues. With 6 bases removed from V and 2 bases from J, the gap between germline ends came to 7 bases. The germline CDR1 and CDR2 sequences are MNHNS and SASEGT. DNA for the CDR3: TGTGCCAGCAGAAAGGGTCAAGAGACCCAGTACTTC. Translated, it gives CASRKGQETQYF.

This clonotype was seen only a few times. The genes are TRBV2 and TRBJ2-7; no clear D. CDR1 is SNHLY and CDR2 is FYNNEI in the germline V gene. Trimming left V 6 bases short and J 3 bases short, with 6 bases between. CDR3 length: 11 residues. This chain's CDR3 is CASRQDYEQYF. The CDR3 DNA sequence: TGTGCCAGCAGGCAAGACTACGAGCAGTACTTC.

The rearrangement joins TRBV6-2 or TRBV6-3 to TRBJ2-3; D remains ambiguous. Germline V gene sequence: CDR1 MNHEY, CDR2 SVGEGT. This CDR3 is built from 13 residues. The V end was cut by 5 bases, the J end by 10 bases, with 16 bases between. In DNA form, the CDR3 reads TGTGCCAGCAGTCCCTCGGCGCGCCTCGCGCAGTATTTT. Translated: CASSPSARLAQYF.

This clonotype was detected many times. V usage is TRBV20-1 and J usage is TRBJ2-2; tentatively, D is TRBD2 (6 bases). Germline CDR1 is DFQATT and CDR2 is SNEGSKA (reference sequence). CDR3 size: 15 residues. Trimming cost V 5 bases and J 1 base, with 14 bases left between them. The CDR3 is CSAHIAEGNTGELFF. The CDR3, as DNA: TGCAGTGCTCATATAGCGGAGGGGAACACCGGGGAGCTGTTTTTT.